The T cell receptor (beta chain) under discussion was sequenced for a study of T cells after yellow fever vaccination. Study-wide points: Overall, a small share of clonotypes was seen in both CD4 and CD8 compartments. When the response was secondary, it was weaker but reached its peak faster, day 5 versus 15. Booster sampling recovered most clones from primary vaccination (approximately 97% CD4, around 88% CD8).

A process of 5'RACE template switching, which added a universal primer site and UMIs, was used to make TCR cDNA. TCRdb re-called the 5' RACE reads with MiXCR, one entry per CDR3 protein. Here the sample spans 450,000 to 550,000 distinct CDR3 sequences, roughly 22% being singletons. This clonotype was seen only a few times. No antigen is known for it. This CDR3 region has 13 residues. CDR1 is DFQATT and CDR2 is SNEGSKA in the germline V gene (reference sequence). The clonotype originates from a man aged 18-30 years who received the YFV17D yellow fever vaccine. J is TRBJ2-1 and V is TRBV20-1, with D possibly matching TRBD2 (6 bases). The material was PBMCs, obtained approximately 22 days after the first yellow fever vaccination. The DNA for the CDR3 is TGCAGCCCAAACGGGGGAAGTGCCCATGAGCAGTTCTTC. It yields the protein CSPNGGSAHEQFF.